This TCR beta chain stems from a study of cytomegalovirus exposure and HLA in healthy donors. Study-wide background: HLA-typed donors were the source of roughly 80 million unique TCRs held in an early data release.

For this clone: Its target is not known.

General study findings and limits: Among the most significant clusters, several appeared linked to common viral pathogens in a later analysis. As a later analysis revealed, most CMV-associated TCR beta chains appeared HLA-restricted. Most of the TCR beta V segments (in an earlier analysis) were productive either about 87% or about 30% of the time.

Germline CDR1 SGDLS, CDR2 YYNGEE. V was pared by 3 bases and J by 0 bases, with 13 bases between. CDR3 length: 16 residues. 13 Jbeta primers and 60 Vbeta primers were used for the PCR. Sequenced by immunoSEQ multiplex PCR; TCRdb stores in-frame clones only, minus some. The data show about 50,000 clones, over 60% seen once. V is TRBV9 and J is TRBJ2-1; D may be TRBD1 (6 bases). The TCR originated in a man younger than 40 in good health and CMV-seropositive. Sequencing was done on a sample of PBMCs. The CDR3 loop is CASSGMYRDSYNEQFF. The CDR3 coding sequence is TGTGCCAGCAGCGGAATGTACAGGGACTCCTACAATGAGCAGTTCTTC.